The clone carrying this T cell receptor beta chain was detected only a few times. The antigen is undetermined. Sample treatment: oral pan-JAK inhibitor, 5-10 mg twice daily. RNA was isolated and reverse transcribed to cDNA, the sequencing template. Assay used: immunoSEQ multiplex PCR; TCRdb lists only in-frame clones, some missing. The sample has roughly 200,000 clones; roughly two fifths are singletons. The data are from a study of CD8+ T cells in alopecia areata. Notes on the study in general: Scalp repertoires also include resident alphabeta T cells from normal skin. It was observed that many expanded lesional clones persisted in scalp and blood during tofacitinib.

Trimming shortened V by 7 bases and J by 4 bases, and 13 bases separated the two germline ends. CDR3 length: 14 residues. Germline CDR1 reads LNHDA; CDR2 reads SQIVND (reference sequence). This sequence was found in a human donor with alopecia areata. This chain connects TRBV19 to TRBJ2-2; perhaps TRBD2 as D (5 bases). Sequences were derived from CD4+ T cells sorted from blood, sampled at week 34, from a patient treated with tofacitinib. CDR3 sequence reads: CASIPGMATGELFF. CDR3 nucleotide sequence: TGTGCCAGTATCCCGGGGATGGCCACCGGGGAGCTGTTTTTT.